This T cell receptor (beta chain) was profiled in a study of OX40 agonist ivuxolimab in advanced cancers. The overall study: Patients received ivuxolimab, an agonistic anti-OX40 (CD134) antibody.

The data were produced by immunoSEQ multiplex PCR, yet TCRdb's version contains in-frame clones alone and is incomplete. The data hold fewer than 65,000 clones, with around 83% observed a single time. The junction had 2 bases not matched to a gene; V was cut back by 3 bases and J by 6 bases. Per the germline V gene, CDR1 is SGHDN and CDR2 is FVKESK. CDR3 length equals 12 residues. The J gene is TRBJ2-7, the V gene TRBV14, with 7 bases that match TRBD1. This receptor was identified in an adult with an advanced solid tumor such as melanoma, head and neck, liver or kidney cancer. Here the sequenced sample was CD4+ or CD8+ T cells sorted from blood, taken in a trial of the OX40 agonist ivuxolimab. CDR3 sequence reads: CASSHGTVEQYF. The CDR3 DNA is TGTGCCAGCAGCCACGGGACAGTCGAGCAGTACTTC.